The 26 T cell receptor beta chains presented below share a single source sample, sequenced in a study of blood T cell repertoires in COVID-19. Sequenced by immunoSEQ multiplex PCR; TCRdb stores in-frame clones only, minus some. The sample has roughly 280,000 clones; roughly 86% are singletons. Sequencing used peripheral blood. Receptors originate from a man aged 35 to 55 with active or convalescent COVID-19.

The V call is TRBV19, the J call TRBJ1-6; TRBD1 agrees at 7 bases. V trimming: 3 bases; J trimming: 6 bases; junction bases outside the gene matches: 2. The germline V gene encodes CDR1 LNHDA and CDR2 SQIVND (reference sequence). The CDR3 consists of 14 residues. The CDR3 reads CASSIGQVNSPLHF. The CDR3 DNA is TGTGCCAGTAGTATCGGACAGGTTAATTCACCCCTCCACTTT. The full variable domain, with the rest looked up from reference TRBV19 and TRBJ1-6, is DGGITQSPKYLFRKEGQNVTLSCEQNLNHDAMYWYRQDPGQGLRLIYYSQIVNDFQKGDIAEGYSVSREKKESFPLTVTSAQKNPTAFYLCASSIGQVNSPLHFGNGTRLTVT.

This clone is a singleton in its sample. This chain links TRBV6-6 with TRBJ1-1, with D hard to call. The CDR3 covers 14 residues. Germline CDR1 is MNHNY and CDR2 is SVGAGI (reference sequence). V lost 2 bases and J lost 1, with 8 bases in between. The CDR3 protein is CASSYPGENTEAFF. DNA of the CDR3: TGTGCCAGCAGTTACCCCGGGGAGAACACTGAAGCTTTCTTT.

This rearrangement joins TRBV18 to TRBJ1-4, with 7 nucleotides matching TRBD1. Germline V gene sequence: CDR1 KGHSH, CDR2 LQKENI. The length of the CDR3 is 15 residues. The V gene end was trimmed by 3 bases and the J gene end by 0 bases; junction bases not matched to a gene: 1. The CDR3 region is CASSPGTATNEKLFF. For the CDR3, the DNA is TGTGCCAGCTCACCCGGGACAGCAACTAATGAAAAACTGTTTTTT. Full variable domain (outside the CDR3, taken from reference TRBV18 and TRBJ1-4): NAGVMQNPRHLVRRRGQEARLRCSPMKGHSHVYWYRQLPEEGLKFMVYLQKENIIDESGMPKERFSAEFPKEGPSILRIQQVVRGDSAAYFCASSPGTATNEKLFFGSGTQLSVL.

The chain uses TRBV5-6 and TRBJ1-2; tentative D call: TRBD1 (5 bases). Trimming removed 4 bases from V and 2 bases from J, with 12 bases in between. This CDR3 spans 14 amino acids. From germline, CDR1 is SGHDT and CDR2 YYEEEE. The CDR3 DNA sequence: TGTGCCAGCAGCACGATTCAGGGAAACTATGGCTACACCTTC. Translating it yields CASSTIQGNYGYTF.

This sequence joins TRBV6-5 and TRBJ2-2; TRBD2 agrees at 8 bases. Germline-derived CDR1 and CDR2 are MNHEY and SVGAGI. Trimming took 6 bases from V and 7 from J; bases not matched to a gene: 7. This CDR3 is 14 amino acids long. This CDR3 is CASSPGGMGGELFF. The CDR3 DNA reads TGTGCCAGCAGCCCGGGAGGGATGGGCGGGGAGCTGTTTTTT.

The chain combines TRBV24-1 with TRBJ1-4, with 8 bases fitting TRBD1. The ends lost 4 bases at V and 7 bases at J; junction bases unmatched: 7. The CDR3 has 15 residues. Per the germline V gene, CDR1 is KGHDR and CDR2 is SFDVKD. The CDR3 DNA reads TGTGCCACCAGTGACCGCGGACAGGGAGGTGAAAAACTGTTTTTT. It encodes CATSDRGQGGEKLFF.

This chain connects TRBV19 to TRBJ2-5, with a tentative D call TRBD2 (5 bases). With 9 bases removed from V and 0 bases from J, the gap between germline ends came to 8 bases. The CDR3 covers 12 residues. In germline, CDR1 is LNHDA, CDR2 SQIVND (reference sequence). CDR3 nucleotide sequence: TGTGCCAGCCGAGGGCACCAAGAGACCCAGTACTTC. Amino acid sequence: CASRGHQETQYF.

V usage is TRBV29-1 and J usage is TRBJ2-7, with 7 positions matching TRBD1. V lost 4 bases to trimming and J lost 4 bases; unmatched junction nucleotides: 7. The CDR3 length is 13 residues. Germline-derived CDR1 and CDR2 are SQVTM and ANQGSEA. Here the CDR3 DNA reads TGCAGCGTTGGACAGGGTCACCCTTACGAGCAGTACTTC. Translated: CSVGQGHPYEQYF.

The CDR3 nucleotides are TGTGCCAGCAGCCCGGGGTTGGGCACTGAAGCTTTCTTT. This sequence encodes CASSPGLGTEAFF. The chain employs TRBV5-6 and TRBJ1-1, with D unresolved. The CDR3 is 13 amino acids. Germline assignment: CDR1 SGHDT and CDR2 YYEEEE. Trimming shortened V by 4 bases and J by 4 bases, and 11 bases separated the two germline ends.

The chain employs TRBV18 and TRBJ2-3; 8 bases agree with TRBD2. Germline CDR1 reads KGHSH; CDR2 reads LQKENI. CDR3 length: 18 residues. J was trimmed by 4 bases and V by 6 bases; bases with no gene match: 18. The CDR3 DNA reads TGTGCCAGCTCCCTCTCCACCCGCAGCGGGAGTGTACCAGATACGCAGTATTTT. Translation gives CASSLSTRSGSVPDTQYF.

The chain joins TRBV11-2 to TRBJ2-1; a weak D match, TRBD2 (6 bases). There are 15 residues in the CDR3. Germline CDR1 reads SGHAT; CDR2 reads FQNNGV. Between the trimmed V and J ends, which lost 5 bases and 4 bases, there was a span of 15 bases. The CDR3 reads CASSIRQSGYNEQFF. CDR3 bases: TGTGCCAGCAGCATCCGACAAAGCGGGTACAATGAGCAGTTCTTC.

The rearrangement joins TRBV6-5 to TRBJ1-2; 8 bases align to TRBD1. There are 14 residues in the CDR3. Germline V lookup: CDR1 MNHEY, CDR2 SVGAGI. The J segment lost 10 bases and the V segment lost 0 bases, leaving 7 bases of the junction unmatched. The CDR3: CASSYSPGGSDYTF. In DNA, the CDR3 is TGTGCCAGCAGTTACTCCCCAGGGGGCAGTGACTACACCTTC.

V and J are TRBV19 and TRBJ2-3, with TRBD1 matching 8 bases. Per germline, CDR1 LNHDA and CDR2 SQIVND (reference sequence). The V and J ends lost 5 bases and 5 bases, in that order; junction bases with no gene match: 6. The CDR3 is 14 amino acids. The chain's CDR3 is CASSSRQGKDTQYF. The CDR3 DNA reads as TGTGCCAGTAGTTCGCGACAGGGGAAAGATACGCAGTATTTT.

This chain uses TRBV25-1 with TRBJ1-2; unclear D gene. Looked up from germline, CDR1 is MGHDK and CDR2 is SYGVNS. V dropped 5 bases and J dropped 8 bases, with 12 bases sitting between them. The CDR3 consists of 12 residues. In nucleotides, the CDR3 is TGTGCCAGCAGTAACAACGACGGGGGCTACACCTTC. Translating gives CASSNNDGGYTF.

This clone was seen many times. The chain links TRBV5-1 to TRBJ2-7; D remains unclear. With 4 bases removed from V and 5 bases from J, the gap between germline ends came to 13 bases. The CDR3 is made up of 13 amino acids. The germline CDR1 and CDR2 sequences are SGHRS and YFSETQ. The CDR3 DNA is TGCGCCAGCAGCGGAGTGGTGGTCCACGAGCAGTACTTC. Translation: CASSGVVVHEQYF.

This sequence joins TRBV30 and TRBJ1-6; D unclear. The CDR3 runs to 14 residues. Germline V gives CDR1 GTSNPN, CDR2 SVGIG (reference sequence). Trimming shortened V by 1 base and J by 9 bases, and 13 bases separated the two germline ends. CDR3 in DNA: TGTGCCTGGAGTGAGGGAGGGATCGCTTCACCCCTCCACTTT. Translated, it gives CAWSEGGIASPLHF.

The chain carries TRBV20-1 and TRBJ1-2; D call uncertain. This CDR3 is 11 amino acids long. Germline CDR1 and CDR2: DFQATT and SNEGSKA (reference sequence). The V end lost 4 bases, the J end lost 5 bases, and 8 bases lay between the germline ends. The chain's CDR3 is CSATRMYGYTF. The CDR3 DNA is TGCAGTGCTACTAGGATGTATGGCTACACCTTC.

The CDR3: CASTYLSNTGELFF. The CDR3 DNA reads TGTGCCAGTACCTACCTCTCCAACACCGGGGAGCTGTTTTTT. This chain uses TRBV19 with TRBJ2-2; no clear D. The CDR3 has 14 amino acids. V lost 7 bases and J lost 2, with 11 bases in between. Per the germline V gene, CDR1 is LNHDA and CDR2 is SQIVND (reference sequence).

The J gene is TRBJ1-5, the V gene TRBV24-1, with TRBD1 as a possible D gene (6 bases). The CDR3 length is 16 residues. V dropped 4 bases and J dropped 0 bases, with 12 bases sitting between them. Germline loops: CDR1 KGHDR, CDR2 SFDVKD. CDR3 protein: CATSDGGQPSNQPQHF. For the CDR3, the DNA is TGTGCCACCAGTGACGGTGGACAGCCTAGCAATCAGCCCCAGCATTTT.

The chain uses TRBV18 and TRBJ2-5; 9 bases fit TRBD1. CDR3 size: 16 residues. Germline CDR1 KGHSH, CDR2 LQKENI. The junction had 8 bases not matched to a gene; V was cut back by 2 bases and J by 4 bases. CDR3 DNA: TGTGCCAGCTCACCAGCAGGACAGGGGATGTCAGAGACCCAGTACTTC. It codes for CASSPAGQGMSETQYF.

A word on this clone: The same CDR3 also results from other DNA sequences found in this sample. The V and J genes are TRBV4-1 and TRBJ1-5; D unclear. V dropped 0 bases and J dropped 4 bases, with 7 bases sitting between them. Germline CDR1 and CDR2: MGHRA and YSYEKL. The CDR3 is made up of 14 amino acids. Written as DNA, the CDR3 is TGCGCCAGCAGCCAAGATCGGGGAAATCAGCCCCAGCATTTT. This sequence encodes CASSQDRGNQPQHF.

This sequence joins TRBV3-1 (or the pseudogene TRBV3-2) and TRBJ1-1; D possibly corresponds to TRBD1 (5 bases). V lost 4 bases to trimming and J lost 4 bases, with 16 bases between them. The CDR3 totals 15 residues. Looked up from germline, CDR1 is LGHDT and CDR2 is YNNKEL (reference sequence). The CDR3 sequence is CASSRTPGLGTEAFF. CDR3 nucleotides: TGTGCCAGCAGCCGGACACCTGGGCTGGGCACTGAAGCTTTCTTT.

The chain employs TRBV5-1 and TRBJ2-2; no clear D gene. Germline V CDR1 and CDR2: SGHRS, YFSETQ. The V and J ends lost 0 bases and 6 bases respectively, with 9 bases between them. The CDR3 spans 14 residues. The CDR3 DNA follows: TGCGCCAGCAGCTTGGAATTAACTCCCGGGGAGCTGTTTTTT. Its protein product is CASSLELTPGELFF.

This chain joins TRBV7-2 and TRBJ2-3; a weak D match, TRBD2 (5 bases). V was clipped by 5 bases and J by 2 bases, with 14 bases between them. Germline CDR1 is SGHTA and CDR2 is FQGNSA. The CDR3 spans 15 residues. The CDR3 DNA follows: TGTGCCAGCAGCCCTGGAGGTCCGTCCACAGATACGCAGTATTTT. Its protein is CASSPGGPSTDTQYF.

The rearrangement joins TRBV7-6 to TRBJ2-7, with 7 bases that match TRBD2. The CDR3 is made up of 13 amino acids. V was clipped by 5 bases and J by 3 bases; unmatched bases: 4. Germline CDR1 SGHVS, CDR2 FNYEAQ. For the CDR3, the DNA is TGTGCCAGCAGCCCGCCTAGCGGCTACGAGCAGTACTTC. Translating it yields CASSPPSGYEQYF.

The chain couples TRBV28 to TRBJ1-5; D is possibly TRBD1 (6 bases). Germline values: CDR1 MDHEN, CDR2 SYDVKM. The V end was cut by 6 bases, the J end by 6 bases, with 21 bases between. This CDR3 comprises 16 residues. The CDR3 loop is CASSPGARGISQPQHF. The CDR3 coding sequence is TGTGCCAGCAGCCCCGGGGCCAGGGGTATAAGTCAGCCCCAGCATTTT.